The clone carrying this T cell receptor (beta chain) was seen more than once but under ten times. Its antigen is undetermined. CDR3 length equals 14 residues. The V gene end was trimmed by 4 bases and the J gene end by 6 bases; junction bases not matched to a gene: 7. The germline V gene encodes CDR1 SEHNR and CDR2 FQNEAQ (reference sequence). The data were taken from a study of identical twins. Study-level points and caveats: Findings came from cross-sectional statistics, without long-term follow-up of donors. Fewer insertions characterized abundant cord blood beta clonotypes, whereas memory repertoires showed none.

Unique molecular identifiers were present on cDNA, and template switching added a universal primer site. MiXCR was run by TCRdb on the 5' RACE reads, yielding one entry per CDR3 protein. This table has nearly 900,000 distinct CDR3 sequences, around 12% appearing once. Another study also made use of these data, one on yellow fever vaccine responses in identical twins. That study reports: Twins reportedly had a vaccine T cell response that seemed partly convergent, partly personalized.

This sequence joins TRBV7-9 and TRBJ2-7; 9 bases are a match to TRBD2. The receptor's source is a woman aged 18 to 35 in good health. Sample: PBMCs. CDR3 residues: CASSSRTSVGEQYF. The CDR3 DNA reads TGTGCCAGCAGCTCGCGGACTAGCGTGGGCGAGCAGTACTTC.